What follows are 26 T cell receptor beta chains derived from one specimen sequenced in a study of T cells in Graves' hyperthyroidism and ophthalmopathy. Researchers took RNA transcripts and amplified the TCR beta CDR3 regions from them. The HTBI primer set served for first-round RT-PCR of the TCR CDR3. TCRdb reanalysed the multiplex PCR reads using MiXCR and keeps one entry per CDR3 protein. The sample lists a few hundred thousand distinct CDR3 sequences, about 15% seen once, with under 7.5% in the top ten. The sequencing sample was made of blood. These receptors came from a woman in her twenties or thirties with Graves' hyperthyroidism.

At least ten counts were recorded for this clonotype. The chain couples TRBV18 to TRBJ2-7; 7 bases line up with TRBD1. CDR1 and CDR2 (germline): KGHSH, LQKENI. The J segment lost 4 bases and the V segment lost 6 bases, leaving 6 bases of the junction unmatched. The CDR3 runs 13 residues. The CDR3 protein is CASSQDRVYEQYF. DNA for the CDR3: TGTGCCAGCTCGCAAGACAGGGTATACGAGCAGTACTTC.

This clonotype has ten or more counts. V is TRBV7-9 and J is TRBJ1-1; D is uncertain. Trimming pared 3 bases from V and 7 bases from J, leaving 12 bases between. CDR1 SEHNR and CDR2 FQNEAQ come from the germline V gene (reference sequence). The CDR3 has 13 residues. The CDR3 spells CASSFLAVGEAFF. The CDR3 nucleotides read TGTGCCAGCAGCTTTCTAGCGGTTGGTGAAGCTTTCTTT.

Ten or more counts support this clonotype. This rearrangement joins TRBV20-1 to TRBJ2-1; 7 positions match TRBD1. The germline CDR1 and CDR2 sequences are DFQATT and SNEGSKA (reference sequence). CDR3 length: 15 residues. The V and J ends lost 4 bases and 1 base, in that order; junction bases with no gene match: 7. The CDR3 region is CSATQGVGSYNEQFF. In DNA form, the CDR3 reads TGCAGTGCTACCCAGGGGGTAGGGTCCTACAATGAGCAGTTCTTC.

This clonotype appeared many times. The rearrangement joins TRBV27 to TRBJ2-7; D may be TRBD2 (6 bases). The CDR3 is made up of 13 amino acids. The V gene's germline CDR1 is MNHEY and CDR2 SMNVEV (reference sequence). V gave up 4 bases and J gave up 7 bases, with 14 bases separating them. DNA of the CDR3: TGTGCCAGCAGTTCCCCTGAGGCGGGGGAGCAGTACTTC. Translating gives CASSSPEAGEQYF.

This clonotype appeared a few times. The chain links TRBV19 to TRBJ1-1; D might be TRBD1 (6 bases). Per the germline V gene, CDR1 is LNHDA and CDR2 is SQIVND (reference sequence). CDR3 length: 15 residues. Trimming stripped 0 bases from V and 1 base from J, with 9 bases between. CDR3 residues: CASSIETGSNTEAFF. CDR3 sequence (DNA): TGTGCCAGTAGTATAGAGACAGGATCGAACACTGAAGCTTTCTTT.

In this sample, this clonotype turned up many times. The chain employs TRBV7-6 and TRBJ2-7; D could derive from TRBD1 or TRBD2 (5 bases each). Germline V CDR1 and CDR2: SGHVS, FNYEAQ. Trimming left V 8 bases short and J 6 bases short, with 11 bases between. The CDR3 is 11 residues long. The CDR3: CASSSGPEQYF. CDR3 in DNA: TGTGCCAGCTCTTCGGGACCCGAGCAGTACTTC. The variable domain in full, with the rest retrieved from reference TRBV7-6 and TRBJ2-7, is GAGVSQSPRYKVTKRGQDVALRCDPISGHVSLYWYRQALGQGPEFLTYFNYEAQQDKSGLPNDRFSAERPEGSISTLTIQRTEQRDSAMYRCASSSGPEQYFGPGTRLTVT.

In this sample, this clonotype turned up many times. V gene TRBV6-1 combines with J gene TRBJ1-1; D remains unclear. This CDR3 contains 12 residues. The germline V gene has CDR1 MNHNS and CDR2 SASEGT. The V gene lost 8 bases and the J gene lost 5 bases, with 12 bases spanning the gap. This CDR3 is CASCAPGTEAFF. DNA for the CDR3: TGTGCCAGCTGCGCCCCGGGGACTGAAGCTTTCTTT.

Points on this clonotype: With a much larger clone just one base away, this may be a read error. The V and J genes are TRBV30 and TRBJ2-1; 10 bases map to TRBD2. The germline CDR1 and CDR2 sequences are GTSNPN and SVGIG (reference sequence). J gave up 7 bases and V 7 bases, and 13 bases lay outside the gene matches. This CDR3 comprises 15 residues. CDR3 sequence: CALETGASGGNEQFF. In DNA form, the CDR3 reads TGTGCCTTGGAAACAGGAGCTAGCGGGGGAAATGAGCAGTTCTTC.

In regard to this clonotype: A clone one base away is much larger, so this may be a read error. This chain uses TRBV20-1 with TRBJ2-7; 7 bases fit TRBD2. Judging by the DNA end, TRBJ2-1 fits better; the J call may be wrong. The CDR3 has 13 residues. Germline assignment: CDR1 DFQATT and CDR2 SNEGSKA (reference sequence). CDR3 bases: TGCAGTGCTAGGGCTAGCGGCTACTACGAGCAGTTCTTC. Translating it yields CSARASGYYEQFF.

This clonotype was observed a few times. The gene calls are TRBV27 and TRBJ1-5, with 9 nucleotides matching TRBD1. The CDR3 is 17 amino acids. Germline V lookup: CDR1 MNHEY, CDR2 SMNVEV (reference sequence). V was clipped by 5 bases and J by 6 bases; unmatched bases: 14. The CDR3 DNA is TGTGCCAGCAGTCAAATCGCCGGGACAGGGAAAGGTCAGCCCCAGCATTTT. Protein product: CASSQIAGTGKGQPQHF.

The chain couples TRBV19 to TRBJ2-7; 9 positions agree with TRBD2. V lost 5 bases and J lost 2; bases outside the gene matches: 4. Looked up from germline, CDR1 is LNHDA and CDR2 is SQIVND (reference sequence). The CDR3 contains 14 residues. This CDR3 reads CASSPLAGPYEQYF. The CDR3 DNA reads TGTGCCAGTAGTCCGCTAGCGGGACCCTACGAGCAGTACTTC.

In its sample, this clonotype was seen many times. The rearrangement uses TRBV7-9 and TRBJ2-2; 8 bases are a match to TRBD1. CDR1 and CDR2 from the germline V gene are SEHNR and FQNEAQ (reference sequence). V shed 5 bases, J shed 2 bases, and the junction held 7 bases outside the gene matches. The CDR3 has 16 amino acids. The CDR3 nucleotides are TGTGCCAGCAGCCCAGCAGGACAGGGAAACACCGGGGAGCTGTTTTTT. Protein product: CASSPAGQGNTGELFF.

This clonotype came up many times. The chain is built from TRBV2 and TRBJ2-1; TRBD1 aligns across 9 bases. Germline V gene sequence: CDR1 SNHLY, CDR2 FYNNEI. With 6 bases clipped from V and 0 bases from J, the junction kept 3 bases outside the gene matches. The CDR3 is made up of 15 amino acids. In DNA form, the CDR3 reads TGTGCCAGCAGCGCGACAGGGGGCTCCTACAATGAGCAGTTCTTC. The encoded protein is CASSATGGSYNEQFF. Supplemented by reference TRBV2 and TRBJ2-1, the full variable domain reads EPEVTQTPSHQVTQMGQEVILRCVPISNHLYFYWYRQILGQKVEFLVSFYNNEISEKSEIFDDQFSVERPDGSNFTLKIRSTKLEDSAMYFCASSATGGSYNEQFFGPGTRLTVL.

In the case of this clonotype: A much larger clone differs by one base, so this may be a read error. This chain uses TRBV27 with TRBJ1-2; the match to TRBD1 covers 11 bases. Germline V gene data show CDR1 as MNHEY and CDR2 as SMNVEV (reference sequence). This CDR3 contains 15 residues. The CDR3 loop reads CASSLGTGGIYGYAF. In nucleotides, the CDR3 is TGTGCCAGCAGTTTAGGGACAGGGGGGATCTATGGCTACGCCTTC.

In the case of this clonotype: An end of the junction does not agree with germline; a read error may underlie this. The chain is built from TRBV30 and TRBJ2-1; 7 positions agree with TRBD2. This CDR3 region has 14 residues. Per germline, CDR1 GTSNPN and CDR2 SVGIG (reference sequence). The CDR3 sequence: CAWSGGGSYNERFF. The DNA for the CDR3 is TGTGCCTGGAGTGGCGGGGGTTCCTACAATGAGCGGTTCTTC.

The table lists this clonotype with a few counts. A clone one base away is much larger, so this may be a read error. The chain recombines TRBV28 with TRBJ2-1; D possibly uses TRBD1 or TRBD2 (5 bases each). The germline V gene has CDR1 MDHEN and CDR2 SYDVKM. V lost 6 bases, J lost 9 bases, and 24 bases lay in between. The CDR3 has 16 residues. This CDR3 reads CASSTNHRDGSSEQFF. CDR3 in DNA: TGTGCCAGCAGCACAAACCACCGGGACGGATCCAGTGAGCAGTTCTTC. The variable domain in full, completed from reference TRBV28 and TRBJ2-1, reads DVKVTQSSRYLVKRTGEKVFLECVQDMDHENMFWYRQDPGLGLRLIYFSYDVKMKEKGDIPEGYSVSREKKERFSLILESASTNQTSMYLCASSTNHRDGSSEQFFGPGTRLTVL.

Only a few counts were recorded for this clonotype. The V and J genes are TRBV27 and TRBJ1-4; a weak D match, TRBD1 (6 bases). The CDR3 totals 16 residues. Deletions cut 6 bases from V and 3 bases from J, with 17 bases between. Germline loops: CDR1 MNHEY, CDR2 SMNVEV (reference sequence). The CDR3 DNA is TGTGCCAGCAGACCCCACGGGGGCGGCCCTAATGAAAAACTGTTTTTT. Its protein is CASRPHGGGPNEKLFF.

Many counts were recorded for this clonotype. The genes are TRBV28 and TRBJ2-7, with 7 bases matching TRBD1. This CDR3 spans 13 amino acids. CDR1 MDHEN and CDR2 SYDVKM come from the germline V gene. The trim removed 1 base at V and 5 bases at J, leaving 2 bases unmatched. The CDR3 nucleotides read TGTGCCAGCAGTTTATTTCAGGGGGACGAGCAGTACTTC. Translated: CASSLFQGDEQYF.

This clonotype was observed many times. The chain carries TRBV20-1 and TRBJ2-5; 15 nucleotides align to TRBD2. CDR1 is DFQATT and CDR2 is SNEGSKA in the germline V gene (reference sequence). This CDR3 is 16 amino acids long. V lost 6 bases to trimming and J lost 3 bases; unmatched junction nucleotides: 8. The CDR3 spells CSAAPGLAGGKETQYF. CDR3 coding DNA: TGCAGTGCCGCGCCGGGACTAGCGGGAGGCAAAGAGACCCAGTACTTC.

J is TRBJ2-7 and V is TRBV28, with D perhaps matching TRBD1 (5 bases). Germline V lookup: CDR1 MDHEN, CDR2 SYDVKM. V lost 3 bases, J lost 5 bases, and 14 bases lay in between. The CDR3 length is 14 residues. In nucleotides, the CDR3 is TGTGCCAGCAGTTTGACATGGGGCTGGGACGAGCAGTACTTC. This encodes CASSLTWGWDEQYF.

Points on this clonotype: Germline is not matched at one junction end, which may reflect a read error. V usage is TRBV3-1 and J usage is TRBJ2-2; 8 bases fit TRBD2. CDR3 length: 16 amino acids. Germline values: CDR1 LGHDT, CDR2 YNNKEL (reference sequence). DNA of the CDR3: TGTGCCAGCAGCCAAAGGACGGGAGGGGACACCGGGGAGCTGGTTTTT. Translated: CASSQRTGGDTGELVF.

There are many counts of this clonotype. The genes are TRBV6-2 or TRBV6-3 and TRBJ2-7; TRBD2 matches at 7 bases. The germline V gene has CDR1 MNHEY and CDR2 SVGEGT. The CDR3 contains 14 residues. Germline trimming cut 2 bases from V and 2 bases from J; bases unmatched to any gene: 3. As DNA, the CDR3 is TGTGCCAGCAGTTACAGGGGAGGGCCCTACGAGCAGTACTTC. This sequence encodes CASSYRGGPYEQYF.

This clonotype was counted at least ten times. The V and J genes are TRBV6-1 and TRBJ2-7; 7 bases align to TRBD1. CDR3 length: 14 residues. Trimming removed 6 bases from V and 0 bases from J; junction bases left unmatched: 5. Germline V gives CDR1 MNHNS, CDR2 SASEGT. The CDR3: CASRTTGSSYEQYF. CDR3 nucleotides: TGTGCCAGCAGAACGACAGGGAGCTCCTACGAGCAGTACTTC.

This clonotype was counted many times. Here the CDR3 reads CSARVLADTTYEQYF. The CDR3 DNA reads TGCAGTGCTAGAGTACTAGCGGATACTACCTACGAGCAGTACTTC. This chain connects TRBV20-1 to TRBJ2-7; 8 bases line up with TRBD2. This CDR3 has 15 amino acids. Germline V gives CDR1 DFQATT, CDR2 SNEGSKA (reference sequence). The J segment lost 2 bases and the V segment lost 1 base, leaving 7 bases of the junction unmatched.

This clonotype was counted a few times. Its ends do not fully match the called genes, so a read error is possible. CDR3 region: CASSESRGNDEQCF. Here the CDR3 DNA reads TGCGCCAGCAGTGAAAGCAGGGGGAATGACGAGCAGTGCTTC. The chain is built from TRBV10-1 and TRBJ2-7; 7 positions match TRBD1. The V gene's germline CDR1 is WNHNN and CDR2 SYGVQD (reference sequence). The CDR3 length is 14 residues.

This clonotype was picked up many times. This chain links TRBV30 with TRBJ2-1, with D tentatively TRBD2 (6 bases). Trimming cost V 0 bases and J 6 bases, with 21 bases left between them. Germline V CDR1 and CDR2: GTSNPN, SVGIG (reference sequence). The CDR3 covers 17 residues. The CDR3: CAWSVSSGAVFGNEQFF. CDR3 sequence (DNA): TGTGCCTGGAGTGTAAGTAGCGGTGCGGTGTTTGGCAATGAGCAGTTCTTC.